This T cell receptor beta chain was sequenced during a study of sequential checkpoint blockade in melanoma. At the level of the study: Arm A got nivolumab then ipilimumab; arm B the reverse, 1:1.

Specified treatment: randomized to nivolumab then ipilimumab (arm A) or the reverse (arm B). Trimming at V came to 8 bases and at J to 7 bases, leaving 9 bases not matched to a gene. The CDR3 has 14 amino acids. This clone has only a few counts. Clones were sequenced by immunoSEQ multiplex PCR, and TCRdb holds only the in-frame ones, with some missing. The sample records about 5,000 clones, over 65% being singletons. Sequencing was performed on CD8+ T cells sorted from blood (inferred from file names), taken from a patient given nivolumab and ipilimumab in sequence. The chain employs TRBV5-3 and TRBJ2-7; 13 nucleotides match TRBD2. TRBV5-3 is designated an ORF whose function remains uncertain. The source of this sequence is a human donor with melanoma. Here the CDR3 reads CASSPGTSGKEQYF. CDR3 in DNA: TGTGCCAGCAGCCCGGGGACTAGCGGGAAGGAGCAGTACTTC.